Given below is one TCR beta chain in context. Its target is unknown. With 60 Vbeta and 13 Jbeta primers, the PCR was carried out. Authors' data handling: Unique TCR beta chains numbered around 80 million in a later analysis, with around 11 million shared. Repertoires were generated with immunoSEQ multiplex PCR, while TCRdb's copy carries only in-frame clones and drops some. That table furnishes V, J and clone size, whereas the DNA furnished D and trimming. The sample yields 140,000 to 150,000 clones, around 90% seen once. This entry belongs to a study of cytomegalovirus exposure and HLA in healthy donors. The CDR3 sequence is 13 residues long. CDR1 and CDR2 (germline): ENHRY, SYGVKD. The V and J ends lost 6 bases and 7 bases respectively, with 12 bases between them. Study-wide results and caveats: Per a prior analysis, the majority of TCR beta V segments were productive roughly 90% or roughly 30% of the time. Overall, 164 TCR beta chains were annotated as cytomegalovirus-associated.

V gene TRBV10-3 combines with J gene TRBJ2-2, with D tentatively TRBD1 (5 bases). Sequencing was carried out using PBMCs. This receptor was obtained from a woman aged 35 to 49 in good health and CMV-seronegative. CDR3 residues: CAIRDIASGELFF. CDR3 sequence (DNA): TGTGCCATCAGGGACATTGCGAGCGGGGAGCTGTTTTTT.